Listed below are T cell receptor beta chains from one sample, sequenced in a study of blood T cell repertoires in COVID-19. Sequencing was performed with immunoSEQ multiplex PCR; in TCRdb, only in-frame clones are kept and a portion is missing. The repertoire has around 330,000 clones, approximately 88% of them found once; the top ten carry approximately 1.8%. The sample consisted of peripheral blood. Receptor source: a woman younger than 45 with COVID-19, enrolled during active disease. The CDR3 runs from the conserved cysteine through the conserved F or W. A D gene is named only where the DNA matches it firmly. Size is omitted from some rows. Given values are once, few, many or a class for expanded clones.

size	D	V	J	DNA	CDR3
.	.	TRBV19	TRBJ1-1	TGTGCCAGTAGTCTACCGAGAACTGAAGCTTTCTTT	CASSLPRTEAFF
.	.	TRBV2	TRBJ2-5	TGTGCCAGCAGTGAAGACGGGGACTCGATAGAGGCCCAGTACTTC	CASSEDGDSIEAQYF
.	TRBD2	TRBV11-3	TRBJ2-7	TGTGCCAGCAGTCCTCGGGGGGAGCTCTACGAGCAGTACTTC	CASSPRGELYEQYF
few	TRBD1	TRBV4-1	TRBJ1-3	TGCGCCAGCAGCCAAGGCGGGACAGTATCCAAAAGCTCTGGAAACACCATATATTTT	CASSQGGTVSKSSGNTIYF
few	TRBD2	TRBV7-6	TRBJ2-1	TGTGCCAGCAGCCTTAGCGGGGCCTCCTACAATGAGCAGTTCTTC	CASSLSGASYNEQFF
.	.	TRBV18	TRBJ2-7	TGTGCCAGCTCACCCCGGACAGCTCGCTACGAGCAGTACTTC	CASSPRTARYEQYF
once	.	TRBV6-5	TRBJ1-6	TGTGCCAGCAGTTACTCGGGTCTAGCACCCCTCCACTTT	CASSYSGLAPLHF
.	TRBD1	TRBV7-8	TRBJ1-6	TGTGCCAGCAGCCCAGGGGGTAATTCACCCCTCCACTTT	CASSPGGNSPLHF
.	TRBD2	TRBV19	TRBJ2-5	TGTGCCAGTAGTACCATCAGGGGAGCGGGGGGCCAAGAGACCCAGTACTTC	CASSTIRGAGGQETQYF
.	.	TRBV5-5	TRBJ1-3	TGTGCCAGCAGCTTGCAGGGTGGAAACACCATATATTTT	CASSLQGGNTIYF
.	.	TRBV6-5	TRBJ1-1	TGTGCCAGCGTGCGGGGTGAAGCTTTCTTT	CASVRGEAFF
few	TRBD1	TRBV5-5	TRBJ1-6	TGTGCCAGCAGCTTGGAAACCCCCCGACAGGGACCACCCCTCCACTTT	CASSLETPRQGPPLHF
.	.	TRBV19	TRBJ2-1	TGTGCCAGTAGTATAGGGACGCGGGATGAGCAGTTCTTC	CASSIGTRDEQFF
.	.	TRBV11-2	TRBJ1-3	TGTGCCAGCAGCTTATTCGCGAATTCTGGAAACACCATATATTTT	CASSLFANSGNTIYF
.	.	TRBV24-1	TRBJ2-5	TGTGCCACCAACCCCGGGGCGGGGCTGGAGACCCAGTACTTC	CATNPGAGLETQYF
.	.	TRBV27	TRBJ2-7	TGTGCCAGCAGCCCAGGGAGGTGGAAGCAGTACTTC	CASSPGRWKQYF
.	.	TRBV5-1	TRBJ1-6	TGCGCCAGCAGCTTGGCCCCGGGGACCTATAATTCACCCCTCCACTTT	CASSLAPGTYNSPLHF
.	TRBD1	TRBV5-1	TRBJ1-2	TGCGCCAGCAGCTTAGGGGGACAGGGCTACACCTTC	CASSLGGQGYTF
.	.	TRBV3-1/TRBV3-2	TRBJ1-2	TGTGCCAGCAGCCAAGGACAGACAGTAAACTATGGCTACACCTTC	CASSQGQTVNYGYTF
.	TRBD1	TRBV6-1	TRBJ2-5	TGTGCCAGCAGTGATGGGGACAGGGGGCAAGAGACCCAGTACTTC	CASSDGDRGQETQYF
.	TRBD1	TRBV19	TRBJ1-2	TGTGCCAGTAGTATTAGGGACAGGGGGCTTCGAGCTAACTATGGCTACACCTTC	CASSIRDRGLRANYGYTF
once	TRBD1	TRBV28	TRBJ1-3	TGTGCCAGCAGTTTACCGGGACAGGGTGGGGGAAACACCATATATTTT	CASSLPGQGGGNTIYF
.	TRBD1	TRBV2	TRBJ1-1	TGTGCCAGCAGTGAATGGGGGATTATCGGACAGGTGAACACTGAAGCTTTCTTT	CASSEWGIIGQVNTEAFF
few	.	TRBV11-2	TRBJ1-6	TGTGCCAGCAGCCTCGGGCCAGGGGTACCCCTCCACTTT	CASSLGPGVPLHF
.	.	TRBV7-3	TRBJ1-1	TGTGCCAGCAGCTTAACGGGGGGAGTCACTGAAGCTTTCTTT	CASSLTGGVTEAFF
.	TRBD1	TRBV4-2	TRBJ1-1	TGTGCCAGCAGCCAAGGCGTCGGGACAGGGTCGGACACTGAAGCTTTCTTT	CASSQGVGTGSDTEAFF
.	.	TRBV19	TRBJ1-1	TGTGCCAGTAGTTTGCGGGGGAACACTGAAGCTTTCTTT	CASSLRGNTEAFF
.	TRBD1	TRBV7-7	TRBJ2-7	TGTGCCAGCAGCTTTGGGACAGGGTCTGAGCAGTACTTC	CASSFGTGSEQYF
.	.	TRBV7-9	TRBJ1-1	TGTGCCAGCAGCCCCCGGCTTGGCGGTGAAGCTTTCTTT	CASSPRLGGEAFF
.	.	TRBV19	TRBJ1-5	TGTGCCAGTAGTATAGCGAGTACAGGGCCCCAGCATTTT	CASSIASTGPQHF
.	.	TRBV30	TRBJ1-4	TGTGCCTGGACGAAAGGGGCAACTAATGAAAAACTGTTTTTT	CAWTKGATNEKLFF
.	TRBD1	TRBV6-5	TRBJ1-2	TGTGCCAGCAGTTACACGGGACAGGGTATAGGCTACACCTTC	CASSYTGQGIGYTF
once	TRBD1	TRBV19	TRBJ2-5	TGTGCCAGTAGTATGGACAGGGGGGAGACCCAGTACTTC	CASSMDRGETQYF
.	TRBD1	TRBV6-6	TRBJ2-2	TGTGCCAGCAGCCCCGGGACAGGGTATAGGAGCGGGGAGCTGTTTTTT	CASSPGTGYRSGELFF
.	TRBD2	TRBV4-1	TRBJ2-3	TGCGCCAGCAGCCAAGTAAAAGCGGGACCACAAGATACGCAGTATTTT	CASSQVKAGPQDTQYF
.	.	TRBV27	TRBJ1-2	TGTGCCAGCAGTTTATCGGCGGAGTTAGCTAACTATGGCTACACCTTC	CASSLSAELANYGYTF
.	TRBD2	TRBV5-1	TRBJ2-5	TGCGCCAGCAGTCCGGGACTAGCTGAGTACCAAGAGACCCAGTACTTC	CASSPGLAEYQETQYF
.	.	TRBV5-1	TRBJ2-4	TGCGCCAGCAGCTTGACAGTTCAGGCCAAAAACATTCAGTACTTC	CASSLTVQAKNIQYF
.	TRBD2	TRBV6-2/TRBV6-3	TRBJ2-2	TGTGCCAGCAGTTTAACGGGGGGGATCGGGGAGCTGTTTTTT	CASSLTGGIGELFF
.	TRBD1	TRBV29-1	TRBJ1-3	TGCAGCGTTGAAGATTGGGACAGGGAGGGGGCTGGAAACACCATATATTTT	CSVEDWDREGAGNTIYF
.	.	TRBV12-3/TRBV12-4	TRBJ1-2	TGTGCCAGCAGCTTAGGGGGGCGTGGCTACACCTTC	CASSLGGRGYTF
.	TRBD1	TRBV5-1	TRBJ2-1	TGCGCCAGCAGCGAGACAGGGGCATCATACAATGAGCAGTTCTTC	CASSETGASYNEQFF
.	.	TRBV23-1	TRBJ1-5	TGCGCCAGCAGCCAAGCGGGCCCAAAGGGCAATCAGCCCCAGCATTTT	CASSQAGPKGNQPQHF
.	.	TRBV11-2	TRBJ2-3	TGTGCCAGCAGCCCCCGCCTAAGCACAGATACGCAGTATTTT	CASSPRLSTDTQYF
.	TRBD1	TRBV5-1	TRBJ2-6	TGCGCCAGCAGCCATAAGGGACAGGCACTCCTGGGGGCCAACGTCCTGACTTTC	CASSHKGQALLGANVLTF
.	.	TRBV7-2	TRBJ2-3	TGTGCCAGCGGCCCGGGAGCGGTCCGCACAGATACGCAGTATTTT	CASGPGAVRTDTQYF
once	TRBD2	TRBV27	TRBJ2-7	TGTGCCAGCAGTCCGGGGGGAACGCCCTCCTACGAGCAGTACTTC	CASSPGGTPSYEQYF
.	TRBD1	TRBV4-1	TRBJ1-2	TGCGCCAGCAGCCAAGGGACAGGGACAGGAGGAGATGGCTACACCTTC	CASSQGTGTGGDGYTF
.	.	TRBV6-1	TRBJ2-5	TGTGCCAGCAGTGAATCCAGGGCCCAAGAGACCCAGTACTTC	CASSESRAQETQYF
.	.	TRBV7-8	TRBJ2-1	TGTGCCAGCAGCTACTCAGAGACTTCTAGCTCCTGGTACAATGAGCAGTTCTTC	CASSYSETSSSWYNEQFF
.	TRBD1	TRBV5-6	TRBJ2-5	TGTGCCAGCAGCTTGAAGACAGGGGGTTGGGAGACCCAGTACTTC	CASSLKTGGWETQYF
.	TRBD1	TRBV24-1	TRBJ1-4	TGTGCCACCAGTGACCCGACAGGGCCCGGCGAAAAACTGTTTTTT	CATSDPTGPGEKLFF
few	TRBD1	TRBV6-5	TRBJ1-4	TGTGCCAGCAGGCGGACAGGGGTTGGTAATGAAAAACTGTTTTTT	CASRRTGVGNEKLFF
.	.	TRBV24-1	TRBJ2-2	TGTGCCACCAGAAGCTCCACCGGGGAGCTGTTTTTT	CATRSSTGELFF
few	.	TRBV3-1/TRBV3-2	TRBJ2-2	TGTGCCAGCAGCCAAGAGTGGCGGCAGTCTCAGAACACCGGGGAGCTGTTTTTT	CASSQEWRQSQNTGELFF